This T cell receptor beta chain was sequenced in a study of regulatory T cells in long-lasting Graves disease. The time point denotes: newly diagnosed GD, antithyroid drugs for less than 3 months. The TCR library used RNA extracted from PBMCs. Relying on iRepertoire HTBI primers and Arm-PCR of CDR3 regions, the team built TCR beta libraries. Via MiXCR, TCRdb re-called the multiplex PCR reads, giving one row per CDR3 protein. The sample includes 200,000 to 250,000 distinct CDR3 sequences, roughly 19% of them seen just once. CDR3 length: 15 amino acids. Germline values: CDR1 MNHNS, CDR2 SASEGT. V lost 2 bases, J lost 3 bases, and 4 bases stayed unmatched. This same sample was also part of a study on T cells in Graves' hyperthyroidism and ophthalmopathy.

The clonotype comes from a woman aged 25-40 years with Graves disease. The specimen was peripheral blood mononuclear cells (PBMCs), collected at new diagnosis, from a patient treated with antithyroid drugs. V is TRBV6-1 and J is TRBJ2-1, with 7 nucleotides matching TRBD1. As DNA, the CDR3 is TGTGCCAGCAGTGAACTACAGGGGCTCTACAATGAGCAGTTCTTC. Its protein is CASSELQGLYNEQFF.